The 17 T cell receptor beta chains listed next were all sequenced from one sample in a study of blood T cell repertoires in COVID-19. Method: immunoSEQ multiplex PCR; TCRdb's copy keeps in-frame clones and lacks some. This sample has 75,000 to 90,000 clones; about 80% occur once, and the top ten carry around 13%. Material: peripheral blood. The receptor source for this set is a woman aged 40 to 50 with active or convalescent COVID-19.

The V call is TRBV30, the J call TRBJ1-6, with a possible D match to TRBD1 (6 bases). Germline V lookup: CDR1 GTSNPN, CDR2 SVGIG (reference sequence). Between the trimmed V and J ends, which lost 5 bases and 9 bases, there was a span of 14 bases. The CDR3 is made up of 13 amino acids. CDR3 amino acids: CAWAASRGSPLHF. In DNA, the CDR3 is TGTGCCTGGGCAGCCTCCAGGGGTTCACCCCTCCACTTT. Variable domain in full (rest from reference TRBV30 and TRBJ1-6): SQTIHQWPATLVQPVGSPLSLECTVEGTSNPNLYWYRQAAGRGLQLLFYSVGIGQISSEVPQNLSASRPQDRQFILSSKKLLLSDSGFYLCAWAASRGSPLHFGNGTRLTVT.

This rearrangement joins TRBV6-4 to TRBJ1-1; D is unclear. With 9 bases removed from V and 7 bases from J, the gap between germline ends came to 18 bases. Germline values: CDR1 MRHNA, CDR2 SNTAGT. The CDR3 spans 13 residues. CDR3 loop: CASRVRTNLEAFF. In DNA, the CDR3 is TGTGCCAGTAGGGTTCGGACTAACCTTGAAGCTTTCTTT.

The chain has TRBV5-8 and TRBJ2-5; 10 bases match TRBD2. Germline trimming cut 4 bases from V and 2 bases from J; bases unmatched to any gene: 11. This CDR3 is 17 amino acids long. Germline V CDR1 and CDR2: SGHTS, YDEGEE. The CDR3 coding sequence is TGTGCCAGCAGCGTCGGGAAGACTAGCGGGCCTCAAGAGACCCAGTACTTC. It is translated as CASSVGKTSGPQETQYF. Complete variable domain (other parts from reference TRBV5-8 and TRBJ2-5): EAGVTQSPTHLIKTRGQQATLRCSPISGHTSVYWYQQALGLGLQFLLWYDEGEERNRGNFPPRFSGRQFPNYSSELNVNALELEDSALYLCASSVGKTSGPQETQYFGPGTRLLVL.

V is TRBV5-1 and J is TRBJ2-1; the match to TRBD1 covers 8 bases. CDR3 length equals 14 residues. The germline CDR1 and CDR2 sequences are SGHRS and YFSETQ. V gave up 4 bases and J gave up 2 bases; unmatched junction bases: 2. CDR3 residues: CASSGQGPYNEQFF. CDR3 DNA sequence: TGCGCCAGCAGCGGACAGGGCCCCTACAATGAGCAGTTCTTC.

The genes are TRBV18 and TRBJ2-3; no firm D call. Between the trimmed V and J ends, which lost 1 base and 2 bases, there was a span of 7 bases. This CDR3 spans 14 amino acids. Germline CDR1 is KGHSH and CDR2 is LQKENI. The CDR3 loop is CASSPQRNTDTQYF. As DNA, the CDR3 is TGTGCCAGCTCACCACAGCGCAACACAGATACGCAGTATTTT.

The chain recombines TRBV19 with TRBJ1-3; the D is unclear. From germline, CDR1 is LNHDA and CDR2 SQIVND (reference sequence). The CDR3 spans 16 residues. Trimming removed 1 base from V and 0 bases from J, with 10 bases in between. The CDR3 bases are TGTGCCAGTAGTATAGGCAACGCGAACTCTGGAAACACCATATATTTT. Its protein is CASSIGNANSGNTIYF.

V and J are TRBV19 and TRBJ1-4; 7 nucleotides align to TRBD1. The V segment lost 9 bases and the J segment 3 bases; nucleotides outside the gene matches: 10. This CDR3 spans 15 amino acids. Germline V gene data show CDR1 as LNHDA and CDR2 as SQIVND (reference sequence). CDR3 amino acids: CASARRGSSNEKLFF. The CDR3 region has the DNA TGTGCCAGCGCCCGCAGGGGGTCATCTAATGAAAAACTGTTTTTT. Supplemented by reference TRBV19 and TRBJ1-4, the full variable domain reads DGGITQSPKYLFRKEGQNVTLSCEQNLNHDAMYWYRQDPGQGLRLIYYSQIVNDFQKGDIAEGYSVSREKKESFPLTVTSAQKNPTAFYLCASARRGSSNEKLFFGSGTQLSVL.

The chain carries TRBV5-7 and TRBJ2-2; D gene ambiguous. TRBV5-7 is noted as an ORF with a role that remains uncertain. V was clipped by 0 bases and J by 0 bases, with 6 bases between them. The CDR3 spans 15 residues. CDR3 nucleotide sequence: TGTGCCAGCAGCTTGGCCAGGACGAACACCGGGGAGCTGTTTTTT. Translation gives CASSLARTNTGELFF.

This clone was seen once. The V gene is TRBV11-2, the J gene TRBJ1-2, with D uncertain. V was shortened by 3 bases and J by 0 bases, with 8 bases between the two germline ends. Per the germline V gene, CDR1 is SGHAT and CDR2 is FQNNGV. CDR3 length equals 14 residues. CDR3 loop: CASSFHGTNYGYTF. CDR3 bases: TGTGCCAGCAGCTTCCACGGGACTAACTATGGCTACACCTTC.

This clone was observed a handful of times. The chain employs TRBV2 and TRBJ2-7, with 10 bases aligning to TRBD1. Germline values: CDR1 SNHLY, CDR2 FYNNEI. V lost 4 bases and J lost 3; bases outside the gene matches: 6. There are 15 residues in the CDR3. CDR3 nucleotide sequence: TGTGCCAGCAGTGCCCCGGGACAGGGGCTCTACGAGCAGTACTTC. The encoded protein is CASSAPGQGLYEQYF.

The chain links TRBV18 to TRBJ1-4; no firm D call. The CDR3 totals 15 residues. V lost 6 bases and J lost 0, with 11 bases in between. The V gene's germline CDR1 is KGHSH and CDR2 LQKENI. The CDR3 spells CASSLTSTTNEKLFF. The CDR3 DNA reads TGTGCCAGCTCTCTGACATCGACAACTAATGAAAAACTGTTTTTT. Drawing the rest from reference TRBV18 and TRBJ1-4, the complete variable domain is NAGVMQNPRHLVRRRGQEARLRCSPMKGHSHVYWYRQLPEEGLKFMVYLQKENIIDESGMPKERFSAEFPKEGPSILRIQQVVRGDSAAYFCASSLTSTTNEKLFFGSGTQLSVL.

This chain uses TRBV11-2 with TRBJ2-7; 14 bases are shared with TRBD2. This CDR3 contains 15 residues. From germline, CDR1 is SGHAT and CDR2 FQNNGV. V gave up 4 bases and J gave up 2 bases; unmatched junction bases: 1. The CDR3 DNA reads as TGTGCCAGCAGCTGGGGACTAGCGGGAGCCTACGAGCAGTACTTC. This translates into CASSWGLAGAYEQYF.

V and J are TRBV18 and TRBJ2-3; D remains unclear. V was cut by 3 bases and J by 6 bases, with 13 bases left in between. Germline CDR1 is KGHSH and CDR2 is LQKENI. The CDR3 loop spans 14 amino acids. The CDR3 DNA reads as TGTGCCAGCTCACCTAACTATACTGTGGATACGCAGTATTTT. Amino acids: CASSPNYTVDTQYF.

V usage is TRBV6-5 and J usage is TRBJ2-7; 12 bases align to TRBD1. CDR1 is MNHEY, CDR2 SVGAGI, per germline. The CDR3 covers 15 residues. Unmatched junction bases numbered 4, after V lost 2 bases and J lost 5 bases. Here the CDR3 DNA reads TGTGCCAGCAGTTACCGGGACAGGGGGCGAAACGAGCAGTACTTC. Residues: CASSYRDRGRNEQYF.

V and J are TRBV28 and TRBJ1-2, with TRBD1 identical over 9 bases. Losses at the gene ends were 3 bases for V and 5 bases for J; bases not matched to a gene: 1. The CDR3 is 13 residues long. The germline CDR1 and CDR2 sequences are MDHEN and SYDVKM. The CDR3 bases are TGTGCCAGCAGTTTCGGGACAGGGTATGGCTACACCTTC. This codes for CASSFGTGYGYTF.

The chain couples TRBV7-6 to TRBJ2-7, with 7 bases identical to TRBD1. The length of the CDR3 is 14 residues. V shed 5 bases and J 6 bases; nucleotides not matched to a gene: 10. The germline V gene has CDR1 SGHVS and CDR2 FNYEAQ. The CDR3 reads CASSPPRQGGEQYF. As DNA, the CDR3 is TGTGCCAGCAGCCCACCCCGACAGGGTGGCGAGCAGTACTTC.

V gene TRBV19 combines with J gene TRBJ1-5; D gene unclear. This CDR3 spans 13 amino acids. The germline gives CDR1 LNHDA, CDR2 SQIVND (reference sequence). The V end was cut by 5 bases, the J end by 3 bases, with 8 bases between. The CDR3: CASSGGSNQPQHF. In nucleotides, the CDR3 is TGTGCCAGTAGTGGAGGTTCCAATCAGCCCCAGCATTTT.